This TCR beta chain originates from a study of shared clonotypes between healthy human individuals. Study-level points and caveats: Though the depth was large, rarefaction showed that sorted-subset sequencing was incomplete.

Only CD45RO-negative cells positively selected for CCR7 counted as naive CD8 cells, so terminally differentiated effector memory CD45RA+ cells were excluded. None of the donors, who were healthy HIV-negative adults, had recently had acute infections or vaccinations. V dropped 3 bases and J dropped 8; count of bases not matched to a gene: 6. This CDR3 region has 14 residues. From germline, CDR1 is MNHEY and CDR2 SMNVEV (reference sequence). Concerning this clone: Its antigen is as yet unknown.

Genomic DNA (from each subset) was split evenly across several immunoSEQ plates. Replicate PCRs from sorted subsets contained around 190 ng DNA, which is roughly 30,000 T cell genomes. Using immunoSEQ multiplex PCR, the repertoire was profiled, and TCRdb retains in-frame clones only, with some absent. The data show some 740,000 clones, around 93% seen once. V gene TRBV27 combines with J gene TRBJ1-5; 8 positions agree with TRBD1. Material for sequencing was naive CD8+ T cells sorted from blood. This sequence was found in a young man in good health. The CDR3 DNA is TGTGCCAGCAGTTTTAGACAGGGGCGGGAGCCCCAGCATTTT. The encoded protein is CASSFRQGREPQHF.